The 25 T cell receptor beta chains below come from one sample, sequenced in a study of blood T cell repertoires in COVID-19. The repertoire was sequenced with immunoSEQ multiplex PCR; TCRdb's copy has only in-frame clones and lacks some. In the table there are a few hundred thousand clones, around 87% of which are singletons. Sequenced input: PBMCs or T cells enriched from blood (not recorded which). The receptors derive from a man aged 25-45 years who had recovered from COVID-19.

The rearrangement joins TRBV5-1 to TRBJ1-1; a weak D match, TRBD1 (5 bases). Deletions cut 0 bases from V and 1 base from J, with 16 bases between. This CDR3 has 17 residues. Germline loops: CDR1 SGHRS, CDR2 YFSETQ. The chain's CDR3 is CASSLDTRGIGNTEAFF. CDR3 nucleotide sequence: TGCGCCAGCAGCTTGGACACAAGGGGAATCGGGAACACTGAAGCTTTCTTT.

The genes are TRBV7-9 and TRBJ2-7, with a weak D call TRBD2 (6 bases). V lost 6 bases to trimming and J lost 4 bases, with 13 bases between them. This CDR3 comprises 13 residues. Germline CDR1 reads SEHNR; CDR2 reads FQNEAQ (reference sequence). The CDR3 DNA is TGTGCCAGCAGGCCACCCGGGAGTTACGAGCAGTACTTC. Encoded protein: CASRPPGSYEQYF.

This clone appeared a single time. This sequence joins TRBV5-5 and TRBJ1-6, with TRBD1 as a possible D gene (5 bases). The CDR3 length is 16 residues. The germline V gene has CDR1 SGHKS and CDR2 YYEKEE (reference sequence). V gave up 0 bases and J gave up 3 bases, with 10 bases separating them. Here the CDR3 DNA reads TGTGCCAGCAGCTTGGATCGGCAGGGCTATAATTCACCCCTCCACTTT. Translation gives CASSLDRQGYNSPLHF.

In nucleotides, the CDR3 is TGTGCCAGCAGCCAAGAAAGCGCTGGCTACACCTTC. This sequence encodes CASSQESAGYTF. The genes are TRBV3-1 (or the pseudogene TRBV3-2) and TRBJ1-2; D not resolved. V was shortened by 0 bases and J by 7 bases, with 6 bases between the two germline ends. The CDR3 runs to 12 residues. Germline CDR1 LGHDT, CDR2 YNNKEL (reference sequence).

The J gene is TRBJ2-5, the V gene TRBV7-9; D is possibly TRBD2 (5 bases). Deletions cut 5 bases from V and 2 bases from J, with 12 bases between. CDR1 and CDR2 (germline): SEHNR, FQNEAQ (reference sequence). The CDR3 has 14 residues. CDR3 loop: CASSLSRLQETQYF. The CDR3 coding sequence is TGTGCCAGCAGCCTCTCCAGACTACAAGAGACCCAGTACTTC. The whole variable domain, remainder taken from reference TRBV7-9 and TRBJ2-5, is DTGVSQNPRHKITKRGQNVTFRCDPISEHNRLYWYRQTLGQGPEFLTYFQNEAQLEKSRLLSDRFSAERPKGSFSTLEIQRTEQGDSAMYLCASSLSRLQETQYFGPGTRLLVL.

This rearrangement joins TRBV5-1 to TRBJ2-5; TRBD2 agrees at 8 bases. The germline V gene encodes CDR1 SGHRS and CDR2 YFSETQ. V lost 6 bases to trimming and J lost 4 bases; unmatched junction nucleotides: 14. This CDR3 is 16 amino acids long. The CDR3 here is CASKPDMAGGGETQYF. CDR3 sequence (DNA): TGCGCCAGCAAGCCGGATATGGCGGGGGGAGGAGAGACCCAGTACTTC.

The V call is TRBV10-1, the J call TRBJ2-3, with no clear D. Per the germline V gene, CDR1 is WNHNN and CDR2 is SYGVQD (reference sequence). The CDR3 runs 13 residues. V was clipped by 5 bases and J by 0 bases, with 6 bases between them. CDR3 sequence reads: CASSQRSTDTQYF. The CDR3 DNA reads TGCGCCAGCAGTCAGCGTAGCACAGATACGCAGTATTTT.

The V gene is TRBV4-3, the J gene TRBJ2-5; TRBD2 matches at 7 bases. The CDR3 is made up of 14 amino acids. The junction had 3 bases not matched to a gene; V was cut back by 1 base and J by 4 bases. Germline CDR1 and CDR2: LGHNA and YSLEER. CDR3 in DNA: TGCGCCAGCAGCCAAGGGGTAGCGGGAGAGACCCAGTACTTC. Its translation: CASSQGVAGETQYF.

Regarding this clone: The sample carries other DNA sequences with the same CDR3. The chain's CDR3 is CASSRARFSYEQYF. In nucleotides, the CDR3 is TGTGCCAGCAGTCGCGCCAGGTTCTCCTACGAGCAGTACTTC. The chain combines TRBV13 with TRBJ2-7; D gene ambiguous. The V gene's germline CDR1 is PRHDT and CDR2 FYEKMQ (reference sequence). Trimming cost V 6 bases and J 0 bases, with 12 bases left between them. The CDR3 totals 14 residues.

The chain has TRBV2 and TRBJ1-2; D may be TRBD1 (6 bases). This CDR3 contains 13 residues. Trimming took off 6 bases at V and 7 bases at J, with 15 bases between the two ends. The V gene's germline CDR1 is SNHLY and CDR2 FYNNEI. CDR3 region: CASRQGSGGGYTF. Written as DNA, the CDR3 is TGTGCCAGCAGACAGGGTAGCGGGGGTGGCTACACCTTC.

The CDR3 DNA follows: TGTGCCAGTATAGAGACAGGCCCAAACTATGGCTACACCTTC. Translated: CASIETGPNYGYTF. J is TRBJ1-2 and V is TRBV19; weak D call: TRBD1 (6 bases). CDR1 LNHDA and CDR2 SQIVND come from the germline V gene (reference sequence). V was clipped by 7 bases and J by 2 bases, with 14 bases between them. This CDR3 is built from 14 residues.

J is TRBJ1-2 and V is TRBV2, with TRBD1 as a possible D gene (5 bases). Germline V gene data show CDR1 as SNHLY and CDR2 as FYNNEI. With 5 bases removed from V and 7 bases from J, the gap between germline ends came to 17 bases. The CDR3 runs to 14 residues. In DNA form, the CDR3 reads TGTGCCAGCAGTCCGTTTAGGGGCCAGGTTGGCTACACCTTC. Residues: CASSPFRGQVGYTF. The complete variable domain, with remaining parts taken from reference TRBV2 and TRBJ1-2, reads EPEVTQTPSHQVTQMGQEVILRCVPISNHLYFYWYRQILGQKVEFLVSFYNNEISEKSEIFDDQFSVERPDGSNFTLKIRSTKLEDSAMYFCASSPFRGQVGYTFGSGTRLTVV.

This clone has only one observation. The chain joins TRBV29-1 to TRBJ2-1; D ambiguous. CDR3 length: 12 amino acids. Germline values: CDR1 SQVTM, CDR2 ANQGSEA. Trimming took 2 bases from V and 7 from J, leaving 9 bases between them. The DNA of the CDR3 is TGCAGCGTTGAACAGGTTTCAAATGAGCAGTTCTTC. Its protein product is CSVEQVSNEQFF.

The rearrangement links TRBV7-2 to TRBJ2-1; 10 bases fit TRBD2. The CDR3 runs to 16 residues. CDR1 and CDR2 from the germline V gene are SGHTA and FQGNSA. The J segment lost 7 bases and the V segment lost 5 bases, leaving 11 bases of the junction unmatched. The DNA for the CDR3 is TGTGCCAGCAGCGCCAAAGAAGCGGGGGGGCGGAATGAGCAGTTCTTC. Its translation is CASSAKEAGGRNEQFF.

The chain has TRBV10-3 and TRBJ1-1; tentatively, D is TRBD1 (6 bases). This CDR3 is built from 14 residues. Trimming took off 2 bases at V and 2 bases at J, with 9 bases between the two ends. The V gene's germline CDR1 is ENHRY and CDR2 SYGVKD. The CDR3 sequence is CAISETGLNTEAFF. CDR3 nucleotide sequence: TGTGCCATCAGTGAGACAGGGCTAAACACTGAAGCTTTCTTT.

The chain is built from TRBV19 and TRBJ1-3; TRBD1 is a possible D gene (6 bases). The V end was cut by 6 bases, the J end by 4 bases, with 10 bases between. The CDR3 sequence is 13 residues long. The germline V gene encodes CDR1 LNHDA and CDR2 SQIVND (reference sequence). The CDR3 spells CASRQGQGNTIYF. In DNA form, the CDR3 reads TGTGCCAGTAGACAGGGACAAGGAAACACCATATATTTT.

The CDR3 loop is CASRASGERTPLHF. Here the CDR3 DNA reads TGCGCCAGCCGGGCTTCGGGGGAGAGGACACCCCTCCACTTT. This sequence joins TRBV5-1 and TRBJ1-6; maybe TRBD1 (5 bases). The V end lost 7 bases, the J end lost 11 bases, and 19 bases lay between the germline ends. The CDR3 has 14 residues. Germline V gene sequence: CDR1 SGHRS, CDR2 YFSETQ.

The gene calls are TRBV7-8 and TRBJ1-6; TRBD1 might be the D (6 bases). Germline values: CDR1 SGHVS, CDR2 FQNEAQ. The CDR3 length is 14 residues. V lost 5 bases to trimming and J lost 10 bases, with 15 bases between them. The CDR3 DNA sequence: TGTGCCAGCAGCGCTGGACAGTTCGGCTCACCCCTCCACTTT. It translates to CASSAGQFGSPLHF.

The chain is built from TRBV5-1 and TRBJ2-3; D is undetermined. The V gene lost 3 bases and the J gene lost 2 bases, with 7 bases spanning the gap. The V gene's germline CDR1 is SGHRS and CDR2 YFSETQ. The CDR3 sequence is 13 residues long. The CDR3, as DNA: TGCGCCAGCAGCTCCCACTACACAGATACGCAGTATTTT. It codes for CASSSHYTDTQYF.

The J gene is TRBJ2-2, the V gene TRBV7-6, with 7 bases that match TRBD1. Trimming at V came to 4 bases and at J to 4 bases, leaving 6 bases not matched to a gene. The CDR3 has 15 residues. Germline CDR1 SGHVS, CDR2 FNYEAQ. The CDR3 protein is CASSSRQGVTGELFF. CDR3 DNA: TGTGCCAGCAGCTCGAGGCAGGGGGTCACCGGGGAGCTGTTTTTT.

This clone was observed a single time. This chain uses TRBV18 with TRBJ1-5; 10 nucleotides match TRBD1. The V gene's germline CDR1 is KGHSH and CDR2 LQKENI. Unmatched junction bases numbered 4, after V lost 6 bases and J lost 5 bases. The CDR3 sequence is 14 residues long. The CDR3 nucleotides read TGTGCCAGCTCTCGCGGACAGGGGGATCAGCCCCAGCATTTT. Encoded protein: CASSRGQGDQPQHF.

On this clone itself: Distinct nucleotide sequences in the sample also encode this CDR3. The rearrangement uses TRBV5-1 and TRBJ1-5; possible D gene TRBD1, 5 bases. This CDR3 has 15 amino acids. Per the germline V gene, CDR1 is SGHRS and CDR2 is YFSETQ. V dropped 0 bases and J dropped 0 bases, with 7 bases sitting between them. The CDR3 loop reads CASSLGQSSNQPQHF. CDR3 DNA sequence: TGCGCCAGCAGCTTGGGACAGAGTAGCAATCAGCCCCAGCATTTT. Full variable domain (remainder filled in from reference TRBV5-1 and TRBJ1-5): KAGVTQTPRYLIKTRGQQVTLSCSPISGHRSVSWYQQTPGQGLQFLFEYFSETQRNKGNFPGRFSGRQFSNSRSEMNVSTLELGDSALYLCASSLGQSSNQPQHFGDGTRLSIL.

The V gene is TRBV9, the J gene TRBJ2-3, with D possibly matching TRBD2 (7 bases). The CDR3 contains 13 residues. Trimming removed 3 bases from V and 7 bases from J, with 12 bases in between. CDR1 is SGDLS, CDR2 YYNGEE, per germline. The DNA for the CDR3 is TGTGCCAGCAGCGGAGGGGGGGATCATACGCAGTATTTT. This sequence encodes CASSGGGDHTQYF.

This chain uses TRBV10-3 with TRBJ1-1, with 7 bases that match TRBD1. The CDR3 loop spans 14 amino acids. With 4 bases clipped from V and 0 bases from J, the junction kept 2 bases outside the gene matches. The germline V gene encodes CDR1 ENHRY and CDR2 SYGVKD. CDR3 nucleotide sequence: TGTGCCATCAGTGTTGGACAGGTGAACACTGAAGCTTTCTTT. Protein sequence: CAISVGQVNTEAFF.

The genes are TRBV30 and TRBJ1-4, with D possibly matching TRBD1 (6 bases). Per the germline V gene, CDR1 is GTSNPN and CDR2 is SVGIG (reference sequence). Deletions cut 0 bases from V and 10 bases from J, with 15 bases between. The CDR3 totals 14 residues. CDR3 DNA: TGTGCCTGGAGTGTACGGCAGGGGATCGGAAAACTGTTTTTT. Translating it yields CAWSVRQGIGKLFF.